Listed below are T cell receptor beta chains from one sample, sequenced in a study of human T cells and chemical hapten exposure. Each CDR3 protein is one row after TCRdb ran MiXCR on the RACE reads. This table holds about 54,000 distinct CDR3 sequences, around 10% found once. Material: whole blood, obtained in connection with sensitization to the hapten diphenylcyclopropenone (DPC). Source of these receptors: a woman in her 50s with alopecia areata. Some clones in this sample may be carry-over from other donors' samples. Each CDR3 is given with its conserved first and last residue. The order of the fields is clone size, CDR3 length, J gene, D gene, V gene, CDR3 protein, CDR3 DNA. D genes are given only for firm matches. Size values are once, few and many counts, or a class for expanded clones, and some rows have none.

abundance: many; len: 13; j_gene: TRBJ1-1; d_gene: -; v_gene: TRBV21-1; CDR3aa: CASGRQGTLGAFF; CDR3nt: TGTGCCAGCGGCCGACAGGGGACCCTGGGGGCTTTCTTT
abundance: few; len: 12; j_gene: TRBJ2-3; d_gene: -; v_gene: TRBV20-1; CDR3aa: CSANPGSDTQYF; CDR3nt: TGCAGTGCAAATCCAGGGTCAGATACGCAGTATTTT
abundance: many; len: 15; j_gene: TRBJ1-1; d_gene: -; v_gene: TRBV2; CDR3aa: CASSDLGNVGTEAFF; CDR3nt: TGTGCCAGCAGTGATTTGGGTAACGTTGGAACTGAAGCTTTCTTT
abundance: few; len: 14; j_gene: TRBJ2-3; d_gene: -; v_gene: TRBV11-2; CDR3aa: CASSLVEGTRGVYF; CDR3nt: TGTGCCAGCAGCTTAGTAGAGGGGACCCGCGGTGTGTATTTT
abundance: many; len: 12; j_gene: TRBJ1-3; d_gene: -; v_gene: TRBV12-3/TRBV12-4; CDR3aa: CASTNSGNTIYF; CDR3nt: TGTGCCAGCACCAACTCTGGAAACACCATATATTTT
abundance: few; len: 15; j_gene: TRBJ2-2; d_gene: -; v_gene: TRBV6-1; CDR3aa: CASLESSKNTGELFF; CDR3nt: TGTGCCAGCCTGGAGAGCTCAAAGAACACCGGGGAGCTGTTTTTT
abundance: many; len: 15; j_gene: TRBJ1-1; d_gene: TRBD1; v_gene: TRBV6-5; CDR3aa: CASSYGTGLSTEAFF; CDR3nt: TGTGCCAGCAGTTACGGGACAGGGTTGAGCACTGAAGCTTTCTTT
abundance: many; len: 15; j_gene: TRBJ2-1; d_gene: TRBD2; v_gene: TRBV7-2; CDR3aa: CASSLGLAGRNEQFF; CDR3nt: TGTGCCAGCAGCTTAGGACTAGCGGGCCGGAATGAGCAGTTCTTC
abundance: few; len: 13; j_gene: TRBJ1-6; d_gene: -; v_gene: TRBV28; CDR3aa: CASSPGSNSPLHF; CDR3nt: TGTGCCAGCAGTCCGGGCTCCAATTCACCCCTCCACTTT
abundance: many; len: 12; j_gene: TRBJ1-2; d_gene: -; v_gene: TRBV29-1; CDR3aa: CSVESRDDGYTF; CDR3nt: TGCAGCGTTGAATCCAGGGATGATGGCTACACCTTC
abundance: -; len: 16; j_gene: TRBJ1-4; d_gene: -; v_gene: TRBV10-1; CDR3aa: CASSAQPQGSDEKLFF; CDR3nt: TGCGCCAGCAGTGCACAACCTCAGGGGAGCGACGAAAAACTGTTTTTT
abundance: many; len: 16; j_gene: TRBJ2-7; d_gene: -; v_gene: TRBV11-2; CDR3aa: CASSLDLGSLTYEQYF; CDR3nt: TGTGCCAGCAGCTTAGACCTGGGCAGCTTGACCTACGAGCAGTACTTC
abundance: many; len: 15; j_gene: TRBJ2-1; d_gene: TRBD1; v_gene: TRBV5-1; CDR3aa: CASGRTGPFFDEQFF; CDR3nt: TGCGCCAGCGGCCGGACAGGGCCTTTTTTCGATGAGCAGTTCTTC
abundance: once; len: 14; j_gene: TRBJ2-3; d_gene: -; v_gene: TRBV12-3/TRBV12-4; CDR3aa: CASSYQASTDTQYF; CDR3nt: TGTGCCAGCAGTTACCAGGCTAGCACAGATACGCAGTATTTT
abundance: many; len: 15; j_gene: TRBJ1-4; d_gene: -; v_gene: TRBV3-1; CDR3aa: CASSQVAAGNEKLFF; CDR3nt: TGTGCCAGCAGCCAAGTCGCAGCCGGTAATGAAAAACTGTTTTTT
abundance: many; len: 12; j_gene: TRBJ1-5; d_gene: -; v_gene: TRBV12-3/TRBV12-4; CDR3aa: CASSPTYQPQHF; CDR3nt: TGTGCCAGCAGCCCCACTTATCAGCCCCAGCATTTT
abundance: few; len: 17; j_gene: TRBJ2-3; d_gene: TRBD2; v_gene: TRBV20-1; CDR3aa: CSARDLRASGGPDTQYF; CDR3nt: TGCAGTGCTAGGGACCTCCGGGCTAGCGGGGGTCCAGATACGCAGTATTTT
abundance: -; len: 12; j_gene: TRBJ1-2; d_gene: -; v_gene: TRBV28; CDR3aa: CASSSGYYGYTF; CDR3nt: TGTGCCAGCAGTTCAGGGTACTATGGCTACACCTTC
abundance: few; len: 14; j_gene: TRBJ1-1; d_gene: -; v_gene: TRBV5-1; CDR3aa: CASSRGHMNTEAFF; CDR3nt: TGCGCCAGCAGCCGGGGACATATGAACACTGAAGCTTTCTTT
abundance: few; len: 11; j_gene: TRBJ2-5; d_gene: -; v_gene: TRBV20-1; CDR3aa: CSARDQGVTAF; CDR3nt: TGCAGTGCTAGAGATCAAGGGGTAACAGCCTTC
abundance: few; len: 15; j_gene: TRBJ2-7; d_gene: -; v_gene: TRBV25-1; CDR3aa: CASSESPPTEGEQYF; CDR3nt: TGTGCCAGCAGTGAATCCCCCCCCACGGAGGGCGAGCAGTACTTC
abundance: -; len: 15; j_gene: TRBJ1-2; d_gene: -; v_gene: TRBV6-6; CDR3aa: CASSYSTGPTYGYTF; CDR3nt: TGTGCCAGCAGTTACTCGACAGGACCTACCTATGGCTACACCTTC
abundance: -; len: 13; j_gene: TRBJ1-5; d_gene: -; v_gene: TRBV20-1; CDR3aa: CSAPGRANQPQHF; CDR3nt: TGCAGTGCCCCAGGACGGGCAAATCAGCCCCAGCATTTT
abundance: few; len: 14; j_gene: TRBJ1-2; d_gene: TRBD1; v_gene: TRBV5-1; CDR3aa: CASSSGQGAFGYTF; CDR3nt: TGCGCCAGCAGCTCTGGACAGGGGGCCTTTGGCTACACCTTC
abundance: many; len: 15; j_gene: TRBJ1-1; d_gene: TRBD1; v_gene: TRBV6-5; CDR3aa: CASSYTQSGGTEAFF; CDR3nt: TGTGCCAGCAGTTACACCCAGTCAGGGGGGACTGAAGCTTTCTTT
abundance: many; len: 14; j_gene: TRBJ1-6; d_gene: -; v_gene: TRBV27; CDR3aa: CASSLSKGNSPLHF; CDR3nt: TGTGCCAGCAGTTTATCAAAAGGGAATTCACCCCTCCACTTT
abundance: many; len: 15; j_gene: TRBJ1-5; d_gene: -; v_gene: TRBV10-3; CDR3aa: CAISEGGGPNQPQHF; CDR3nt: TGTGCCATCAGTGAGGGAGGGGGACCGAATCAGCCCCAGCATTTT
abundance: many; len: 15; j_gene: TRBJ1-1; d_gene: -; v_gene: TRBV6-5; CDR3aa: CASSFLGSIHTPAFF; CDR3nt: TGTGCCAGCAGTTTCCTCGGCTCTATCCACACGCCGGCTTTCTTT
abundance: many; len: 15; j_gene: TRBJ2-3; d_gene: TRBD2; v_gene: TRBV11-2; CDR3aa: CASSSRAGGLDTQYF; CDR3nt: TGTGCCAGCAGCTCGAGGGCGGGGGGCCTTGATACGCAGTATTTT
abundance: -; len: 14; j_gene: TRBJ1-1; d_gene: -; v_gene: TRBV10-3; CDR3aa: CATCPGTQRREAFF; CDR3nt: TGTGCCACGTGCCCCGGGACGCAGAGACGTGAAGCTTTCTTT
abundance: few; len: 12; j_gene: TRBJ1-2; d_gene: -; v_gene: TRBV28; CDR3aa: CASTTPGEGYTF; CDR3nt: TGTGCCAGCACCACGCCAGGGGAAGGCTACACCTTC
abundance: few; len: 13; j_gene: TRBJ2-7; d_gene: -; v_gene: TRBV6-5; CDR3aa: CASSLGHLYEQYF; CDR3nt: TGTGCCAGCAGCTTGGGACACCTTTACGAGCAGTACTTC
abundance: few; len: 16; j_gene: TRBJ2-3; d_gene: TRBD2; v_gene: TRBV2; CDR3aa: CASSPTSGGFGDTQYF; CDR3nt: TGTGCCAGCAGCCCTACTAGCGGAGGTTTTGGAGATACGCAGTATTTT
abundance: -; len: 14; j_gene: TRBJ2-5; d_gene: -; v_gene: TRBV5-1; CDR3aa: CASSSALGQETQYF; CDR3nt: TGCGCCAGCAGCTCAGCGTTGGGGCAAGAGACCCAGTACTTC
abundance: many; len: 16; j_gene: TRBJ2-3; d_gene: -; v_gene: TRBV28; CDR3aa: CANHFAHSTGVGTQYF; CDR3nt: TGTGCCAACCACTTCGCACATTCCACGGGAGTCGGGACGCAGTATTTT
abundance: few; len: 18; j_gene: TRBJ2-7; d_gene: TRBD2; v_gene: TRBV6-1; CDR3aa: CASKVPSGRVRGAYEQYF; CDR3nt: TGTGCCAGCAAAGTCCCTAGCGGGAGGGTCCGAGGGGCCTACGAGCAGTACTTC
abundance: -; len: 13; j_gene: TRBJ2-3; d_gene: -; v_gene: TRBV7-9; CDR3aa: CASLGLGTDTQYF; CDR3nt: TGTGCCAGCCTTGGACTCGGCACAGATACGCAGTATTTT
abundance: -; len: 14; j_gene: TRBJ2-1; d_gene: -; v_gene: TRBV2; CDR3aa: CASSSNSLRSEQFF; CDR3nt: TGTGCCAGCAGTTCAAATTCCTTGCGATCGGAGCAGTTCTTC
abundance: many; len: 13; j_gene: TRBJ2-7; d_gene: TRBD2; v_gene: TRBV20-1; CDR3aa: CSAGGLAEYEQYF; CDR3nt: TGCAGTGCCGGAGGACTAGCGGAATACGAGCAGTACTTC
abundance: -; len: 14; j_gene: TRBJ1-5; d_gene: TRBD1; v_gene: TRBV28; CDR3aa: CASSQDRAYQPQHF; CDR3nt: TGTGCCAGCAGCCAGGACAGGGCCTATCAGCCCCAGCATTTT
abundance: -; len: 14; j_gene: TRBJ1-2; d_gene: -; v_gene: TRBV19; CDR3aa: CASSIGGRIYGYTF; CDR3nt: TGTGCCAGTAGTATAGGGGGCAGAATATATGGCTACACCTTC
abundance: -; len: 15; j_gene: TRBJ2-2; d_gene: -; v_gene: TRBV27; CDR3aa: CASSWRRGGTGELFF; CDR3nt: TGTGCCAGCAGTTGGCGACGGGGAGGCACCGGGGAGCTGTTTTTT